A selection of T cell receptor beta chains follows, all from one sample in a study of low-dose radiotherapy and immunotherapy resistance in tumors. TCRdb reprocessed the reads with MiXCR, giving one entry per CDR3 protein. The sample lists roughly 40,000 distinct CDR3 sequences, 20% to 30% seen once, with around a tenth in the top ten. This sample comprised PBMCs, obtained after low-dose radiotherapy plus immunotherapy. Source of these receptors: a male donor with prostate cancer. Both conserved end residues are part of each CDR3. The order of the fields is CDR3 protein, V gene, J gene.

cdr3_aa: CASSSTSRTGGGELFF
v_call: TRBV5-4
j_call: TRBJ2-2

cdr3_aa: CASRRLAGGDEQFF
v_call: TRBV2
j_call: TRBJ2-1

cdr3_aa: CASSSPRARGRTDTQYF
v_call: TRBV7-8
j_call: TRBJ2-3

cdr3_aa: CAGRNGGADEQYF
v_call: TRBV10-3
j_call: TRBJ2-7

cdr3_aa: CASSLWASQETQYF
v_call: TRBV28
j_call: TRBJ2-5

cdr3_aa: CASSLGRGGHFSEKLFF
v_call: TRBV7-8
j_call: TRBJ1-4

cdr3_aa: CASSGSGGYEQYF
v_call: TRBV7-6
j_call: TRBJ2-7

cdr3_aa: CSVEEPANVNEQYF
v_call: TRBV29-1
j_call: TRBJ2-7

cdr3_aa: CASSQSDTQYF
v_call: TRBV5-5
j_call: TRBJ2-3

cdr3_aa: CASSARTGNAGELFF
v_call: TRBV7-3
j_call: TRBJ2-2

cdr3_aa: CASSVDWGDTQYF
v_call: TRBV12-3/TRBV12-4
j_call: TRBJ2-3

cdr3_aa: CASSLAPGDAKNIQYF
v_call: TRBV5-5
j_call: TRBJ2-4

cdr3_aa: CASSTLGNTEAFF
v_call: TRBV19
j_call: TRBJ1-1

cdr3_aa: CASSLVGKQETQYF
v_call: TRBV11-2
j_call: TRBJ2-5

cdr3_aa: CASSPRGQGGGGEQFF
v_call: TRBV18
j_call: TRBJ2-1

cdr3_aa: CAISEAADTQYF
v_call: TRBV10-3
j_call: TRBJ2-3

cdr3_aa: CSVKGRTYEQYF
v_call: TRBV29-1
j_call: TRBJ2-7

cdr3_aa: CASSTSGRTGELFF
v_call: TRBV28
j_call: TRBJ2-2

cdr3_aa: CASGTSGSSYEQYF
v_call: TRBV3-1
j_call: TRBJ2-7

cdr3_aa: CASSWSSQRGKETQYF
v_call: TRBV13
j_call: TRBJ2-5

cdr3_aa: CASSTPGTQYF
v_call: TRBV6-8
j_call: TRBJ2-5

cdr3_aa: CASSLDINYGYTF
v_call: TRBV5-5
j_call: TRBJ1-2

cdr3_aa: CATRSGTIERQETQYF
v_call: TRBV15
j_call: TRBJ2-5

cdr3_aa: CASSFPGTNTEAFF
v_call: TRBV11-1
j_call: TRBJ1-1

cdr3_aa: CASSTRTSGSVEQYF
v_call: TRBV19
j_call: TRBJ2-7

cdr3_aa: CAISGNSLDNEQFF
v_call: TRBV10-3
j_call: TRBJ2-1

cdr3_aa: CAISGQGAPTGELFF
v_call: TRBV10-3
j_call: TRBJ2-2

cdr3_aa: CAFDGSGNTIYF
v_call: TRBV30
j_call: TRBJ1-3

cdr3_aa: CSAMTGDSGNTIYF
v_call: TRBV20-1
j_call: TRBJ1-3

cdr3_aa: CASSPLERVTGELFF
v_call: TRBV27
j_call: TRBJ2-2

cdr3_aa: CASSLGWMAGSYEQYF
v_call: TRBV11-1
j_call: TRBJ2-7

cdr3_aa: CASSSQTGGEQFF
v_call: TRBV13
j_call: TRBJ2-1

cdr3_aa: CSAEGTSGGAYRDTQYF
v_call: TRBV20-1
j_call: TRBJ2-3

cdr3_aa: CASSSDRANSPLHF
v_call: TRBV7-9
j_call: TRBJ1-6

cdr3_aa: CASGLDRENYEQYF
v_call: TRBV5-4
j_call: TRBJ2-7

cdr3_aa: CASSSTDGLGTEAFF
v_call: TRBV5-5
j_call: TRBJ1-1

cdr3_aa: CASTQDFQPRSEQFF
v_call: TRBV28
j_call: TRBJ2-1

cdr3_aa: CASSETSGSSGGELFF
v_call: TRBV2
j_call: TRBJ2-2

cdr3_aa: CATSRGQDTEAFF
v_call: TRBV24-1
j_call: TRBJ1-1

cdr3_aa: CASSPLALAGPSGTGELFF
v_call: TRBV18
j_call: TRBJ2-2

cdr3_aa: CASGFTNTEAFF
v_call: TRBV28
j_call: TRBJ1-1

cdr3_aa: CASSRNPGLNEQFF
v_call: TRBV7-9
j_call: TRBJ2-1

cdr3_aa: CASSTWDRDNEQFF
v_call: TRBV19
j_call: TRBJ2-1

cdr3_aa: CASSFRARQEQFF
v_call: TRBV7-2
j_call: TRBJ2-1

cdr3_aa: CASSERASGSSADTQYF
v_call: TRBV5-1
j_call: TRBJ2-3

cdr3_aa: CASSLFDQQETQYF
v_call: TRBV7-6
j_call: TRBJ2-5

cdr3_aa: CASSLQAQGSIEQYF
v_call: TRBV7-2
j_call: TRBJ2-7

cdr3_aa: CASSGMGLAGASTDTQYF
v_call: TRBV5-1
j_call: TRBJ2-3

cdr3_aa: CSAQRESYEQYF
v_call: TRBV20-1
j_call: TRBJ2-7

cdr3_aa: CASSRRVAGELFF
v_call: TRBV6-2/TRBV6-3
j_call: TRBJ2-2

cdr3_aa: CASSAELAGAGDTQYF
v_call: TRBV9
j_call: TRBJ2-3

cdr3_aa: CASSPRRLGQGVNEQFF
v_call: TRBV3-1
j_call: TRBJ2-1

cdr3_aa: CAGKDRDTGNTIYF
v_call: TRBV6-6
j_call: TRBJ1-3